Here is one T cell receptor (beta chain) with its context. As originally analysed: Estimation of nucleated cell counts relied on the amplification of reference gene primers. The data were produced by immunoSEQ multiplex PCR, yet TCRdb's version contains in-frame clones alone and is incomplete. Clone size and the V and J calls come from that table; the DNA yielded D and trimming. The data contain 350,000 to 400,000 clones, 85% to 90% of them seen just once; the ten biggest clones take up around 1%. Looked up from germline, CDR1 is SGDLS and CDR2 is YYNGEE. The junction had 6 bases not matched to a gene; V was cut back by 3 bases and J by 7 bases. The CDR3 covers 15 residues. Enrollees, about 18 to 89 years old, lived in approximately 25 US areas. Which cohort a participant joined came from the clinical history participants gave. This entry is derived from a study of blood T cell repertoires in COVID-19. Turning to the study itself: T cells, B-cell-depleted T cells, or PBMCs provided the cDNA or gDNA that served as material.

The chain recombines TRBV9 with TRBJ2-7; TRBD2 agrees at 14 bases. The material sequenced was PBMCs or T cells enriched from blood (not recorded which). The source of this sequence is a man aged 18 to 30 who had recovered from COVID-19. The CDR3 coding sequence is TGTGCCAGCAGCGAGGGACTAGCGGGAGTCGGGGAGCAGTACTTC. Protein product: CASSEGLAGVGEQYF.